A selection of T cell receptor beta chains follows, all from one sample in a study of vaccination and CD4 T cells after COVID-19. TCRdb re-called the PCR reads with MiXCR, one entry per CDR3 protein. This table has 9,500 to 15,000 distinct CDR3 sequences, approximately 60% appearing once. No antigen has been assigned to these receptors. The sample comprised CD4+ T cells from blood, cultured in vitro. Receptors originate from a human donor who had recovered from COVID-19. The CDR3 runs from the conserved cysteine through the conserved F or W. Fields, in order: CDR3 protein, CDR3 DNA, J gene, clone size, V gene, D gene. D genes are given only for firm matches. Size is stated for part of the rows, as once, few or many counts, or as a class when the clone is expanded.

CASSLASGDDTQYF,TGTGCCAGCAGTTTGGCTAGCGGGGATGATACGCAGTATTTT,TRBJ2-3,.,TRBV2,TRBD2
CASSLTGGYLHF,TGTGCCAGCAGCCTGACAGGGGGTTATCTCCACTTT,TRBJ1-6,.,TRBV5-4,TRBD1
CASSRAPEVETQYF,TGTGCCAGCAGCCGTGCACCGGAGGTGGAGACCCAGTACTTC,TRBJ2-5,medium-sized,TRBV6-2/TRBV6-3,.
CASHSTGLAALVHF,TGTGCCAGCCACTCAACGGGACTAGCGGCGTTGGTGCACTTC,TRBJ2-7,.,TRBV6-1,TRBD2
CSVVTREDSTDTQYF,TGCAGCGTTGTCACAAGGGAGGATAGCACAGATACGCAGTATTTT,TRBJ2-3,few,TRBV29-1,.
CASSSGFTEAFF,TGTGCCAGCAGCTCTGGTTTCACCGAAGCTTTCTTT,TRBJ1-1,.,TRBV6-1,.
CSGGDSLGDSPLHF,TGCAGTGGCGGGGACAGCCTAGGGGATTCACCCCTCCACTTT,TRBJ1-6,few,TRBV20-1,TRBD1
CSARGGTGTNTGELFF,TGCAGTGCTAGGGGAGGGACAGGGACCAACACCGGGGAGCTGTTTTTT,TRBJ2-2,.,TRBV20-1,TRBD1
CASSGTGIHSSYNSPLHF,TGTGCCAGCAGCGGGACAGGGATCCACAGCTCCTATAATTCACCCCTCCACTTT,TRBJ1-6,few,TRBV6-1,TRBD1
CSANREQETQYF,TGCAGTGCTAACAGGGAACAAGAGACCCAGTACTTC,TRBJ2-5,few,TRBV20-1,.
CASRPPGWGGYEQYF,TGTGCCAGCAGACCCCCGGGGTGGGGAGGTTACGAGCAGTACTTC,TRBJ2-7,.,TRBV6-1,.
CSARQQEVNNSPLHF,TGCAGTGCTAGGCAACAGGAGGTGAATAATTCACCCCTCCACTTT,TRBJ1-6,.,TRBV20-1,.
CATSDLTSGTTDTQYF,TGTGCCACCAGTGATCTGACTAGCGGGACAACAGATACGCAGTATTTT,TRBJ2-3,.,TRBV24-1,TRBD2
CASSDRGLLVYEQYF,TGTGCCAGCAGTGATAGGGGACTCCTGGTCTACGAGCAGTACTTC,TRBJ2-7,.,TRBV6-4,.
CSARDPTGGYKLFF,TGCAGTGCTAGAGATCCCACAGGAGGGTATAAACTGTTTTTT,TRBJ1-4,.,TRBV20-1,.
CSARLAGRNEQFF,TGCAGTGCTAGACTAGCGGGGAGGAATGAGCAGTTCTTC,TRBJ2-1,.,TRBV20-1,TRBD2
CASWPSGSLAYEQYF,TGTGCCAGCTGGCCTAGCGGGAGCCTAGCCTACGAGCAGTACTTC,TRBJ2-7,.,TRBV28,TRBD2
CASSRRDTGLARPYNEQFF,TGTGCCAGCAGCCGCCGGGACACCGGACTAGCGCGACCCTACAATGAGCAGTTCTTC,TRBJ2-1,.,TRBV11-3,TRBD2
CATSRDKGNTIYF,TGTGCCACCAGCAGAGACAAGGGAAACACCATATATTTT,TRBJ1-3,.,TRBV15,.
CATSLAGANVLTF,TGTGCCACCAGCCTAGCTGGGGCCAACGTCCTGACTTTC,TRBJ2-6,.,TRBV15,.
CASTPSRERAEQFF,TGTGCCAGCACCCCCTCCCGGGAACGTGCCGAGCAGTTCTTC,TRBJ2-1,.,TRBV2,.
CASSLVGLANTGELFF,TGTGCCAGCAGCTTAGTTGGGCTAGCGAACACCGGGGAGCTGTTTTTT,TRBJ2-2,.,TRBV7-2,.
CASSYSGRTQYF,TGTGCCAGCAGTTACTCGGGTAGGACCCAGTACTTC,TRBJ2-5,few,TRBV6-5,.
CASSVRLGNTIYF,TGTGCCAGTAGTGTCCGACTGGGAAACACCATATATTTT,TRBJ1-3,.,TRBV19,.
CASTPGALGQETQYF,TGTGCCAGCACCCCGGGAGCATTGGGTCAAGAGACCCAGTACTTC,TRBJ2-5,.,TRBV6-1,.
CASSLRVNTEAFF,TGTGCCAGCAGCTTGAGAGTGAACACTGAAGCTTTCTTT,TRBJ1-1,.,TRBV11-3,.
CASSLRGAGLLSYNEQFF,TGTGCCAGCAGTTTAAGAGGGGCGGGGCTGCTCTCCTACAATGAGCAGTTCTTC,TRBJ2-1,.,TRBV27,.
CAWSVGGASGDDEQYF,TGTGCCTGGAGTGTAGGTGGGGCTAGCGGGGACGACGAGCAGTACTTC,TRBJ2-7,once,TRBV30,TRBD2
CASSLATGLHGELFF,TGTGCCAGCAGCTTAGCGACAGGTTTGCACGGGGAGCTGTTTTTT,TRBJ2-2,large,TRBV7-2,.
CASTSTGTEAFF,TGTGCCAGCACCTCTACCGGTACTGAAGCTTTCTTT,TRBJ1-1,.,TRBV28,.
CASSLAALGYTF,TGTGCCAGCAGCTTAGCCGCTTTAGGCTACACCTTC,TRBJ1-2,.,TRBV7-9,.
CSAPPGLESYNEQFF,TGCAGTGCTCCTCCGGGACTAGAGTCCTACAATGAGCAGTTCTTC,TRBJ2-1,.,TRBV20-1,TRBD2
CASRSQETQYF,TGTGCCAGCAGGTCCCAAGAGACCCAGTACTTC,TRBJ2-5,.,TRBV6-1,.
CASSPSQAPNTEAFF,TGTGCCAGCAGCCCAAGTCAGGCCCCGAACACTGAAGCTTTCTTT,TRBJ1-1,few,TRBV7-8,.
CATIPPGQGSYEQYF,TGTGCCACCATCCCCCCCGGACAGGGGTCCTACGAGCAGTACTTC,TRBJ2-7,.,TRBV24-1,TRBD1
CASISRKGTGQPQHF,TGTGCCAGCATCTCCCGGAAGGGAACTGGGCAGCCCCAGCATTTT,TRBJ1-5,.,TRBV2,.
CSARDDRGHTEAFF,TGCAGTGCTAGAGATGACAGGGGGCACACTGAAGCTTTCTTT,TRBJ1-1,medium-sized,TRBV20-1,TRBD1
CASSEALLRLAGRSGELFF,TGTGCCAGCAGTGAAGCCCTGTTAAGACTAGCGGGAAGGAGCGGGGAGCTGTTTTTT,TRBJ2-2,.,TRBV6-1,TRBD2
CASSRGLESVETQYF,TGTGCCAGCAGCAGAGGACTAGAGAGCGTTGAGACCCAGTACTTC,TRBJ2-5,.,TRBV7-2,TRBD2
CASSLLRDGGRTETQYF,TGTGCCAGCAGCTTACTACGCGATGGCGGGAGAACCGAGACCCAGTACTTC,TRBJ2-5,few,TRBV11-1,TRBD2
CASSYDVTGYGYTF,TGTGCCAGCAGTTACGACGTTACAGGCTATGGCTACACCTTC,TRBJ1-2,few,TRBV6-5,.
CAWSAQGDQPQHF,TGTGCCTGGAGCGCACAGGGAGATCAGCCCCAGCATTTT,TRBJ1-5,.,TRBV30,.
CASSVTSQGDGYTF,TGTGCCAGCAGTGTTACTTCCCAGGGTGATGGCTACACCTTC,TRBJ1-2,.,TRBV2,.
CSAGQGNVETQYF,TGCAGTGCAGGACAGGGGAATGTAGAGACCCAGTACTTC,TRBJ2-5,few,TRBV20-1,TRBD1